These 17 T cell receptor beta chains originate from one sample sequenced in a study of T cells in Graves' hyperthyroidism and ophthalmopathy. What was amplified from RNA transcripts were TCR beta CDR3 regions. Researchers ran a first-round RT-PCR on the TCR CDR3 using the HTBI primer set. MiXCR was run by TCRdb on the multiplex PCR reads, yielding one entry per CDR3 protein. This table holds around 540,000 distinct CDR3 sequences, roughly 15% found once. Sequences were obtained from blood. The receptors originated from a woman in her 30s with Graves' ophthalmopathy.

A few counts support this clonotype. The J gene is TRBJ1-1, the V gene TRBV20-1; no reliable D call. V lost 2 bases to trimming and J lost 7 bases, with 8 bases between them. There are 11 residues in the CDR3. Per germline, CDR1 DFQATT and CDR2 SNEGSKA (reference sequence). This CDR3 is CSARRFYEAFF. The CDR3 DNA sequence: TGCAGTGCTAGACGGTTCTATGAAGCTTTCTTT.

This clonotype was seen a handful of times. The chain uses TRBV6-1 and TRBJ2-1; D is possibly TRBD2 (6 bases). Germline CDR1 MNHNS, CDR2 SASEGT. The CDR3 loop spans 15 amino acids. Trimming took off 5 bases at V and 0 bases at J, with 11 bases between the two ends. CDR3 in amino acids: CASSPYSGSYNEQFF. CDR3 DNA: TGTGCCAGCAGTCCGTATAGCGGCTCCTACAATGAGCAGTTCTTC.

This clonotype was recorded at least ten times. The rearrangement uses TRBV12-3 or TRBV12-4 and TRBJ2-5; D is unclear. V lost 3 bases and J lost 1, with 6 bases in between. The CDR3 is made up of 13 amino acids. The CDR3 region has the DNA TGTGCCAGCAGTTTCGAATTCCAAGAGACCCAGTACTTC. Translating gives CASSFEFQETQYF.

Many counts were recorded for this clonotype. The CDR3 loop reads CSARGTAGDTYEQYF. Written as DNA, the CDR3 is TGCAGTGCTAGAGGTACGGCAGGGGATACCTACGAGCAGTACTTC. The genes are TRBV20-1 and TRBJ2-7; D is perhaps TRBD1 (6 bases). V gave up 1 base and J gave up 2 bases, with 15 bases separating them. Germline V gene lookup returns CDR1 DFQATT and CDR2 SNEGSKA (reference sequence). The CDR3 is 15 amino acids.

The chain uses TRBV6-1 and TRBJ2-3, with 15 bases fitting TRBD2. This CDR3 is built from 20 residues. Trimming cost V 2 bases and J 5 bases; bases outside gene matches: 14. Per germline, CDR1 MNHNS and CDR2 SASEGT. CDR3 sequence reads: CASSERVPGLAGGVGDTQYF. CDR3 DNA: TGTGCCAGCAGTGAAAGGGTACCGGGACTAGCGGGAGGAGTGGGAGATACGCAGTATTTT.

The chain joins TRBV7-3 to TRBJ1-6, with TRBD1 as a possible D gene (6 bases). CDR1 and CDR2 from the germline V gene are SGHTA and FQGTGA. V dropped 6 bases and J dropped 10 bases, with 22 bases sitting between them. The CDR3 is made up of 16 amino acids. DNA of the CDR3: TGTGCCAGCAGGTCTAACGTACAGGGTGGTCGATCACCCCTCCACTTT. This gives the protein CASRSNVQGGRSPLHF.

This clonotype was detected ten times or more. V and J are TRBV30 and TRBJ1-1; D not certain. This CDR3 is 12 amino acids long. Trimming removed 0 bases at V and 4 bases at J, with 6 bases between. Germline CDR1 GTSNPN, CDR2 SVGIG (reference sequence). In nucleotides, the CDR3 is TGTGCCTGGAGTGTACTCACCACTGAAGCTTTCTTT. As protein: CAWSVLTTEAFF.

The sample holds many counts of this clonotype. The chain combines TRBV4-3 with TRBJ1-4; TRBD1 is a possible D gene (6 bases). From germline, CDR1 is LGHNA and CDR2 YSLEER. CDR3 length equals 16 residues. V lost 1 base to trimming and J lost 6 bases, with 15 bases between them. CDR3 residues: CASSQGRGGGDEKLFF. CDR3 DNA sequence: TGCGCCAGCAGCCAAGGACGCGGGGGCGGTGATGAAAAACTGTTTTTT.

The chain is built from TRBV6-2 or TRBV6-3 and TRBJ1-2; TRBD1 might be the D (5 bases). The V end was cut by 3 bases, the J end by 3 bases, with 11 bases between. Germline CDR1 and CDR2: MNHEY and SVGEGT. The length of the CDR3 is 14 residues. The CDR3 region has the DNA TGTGCCAGCAGTTATTCGACAGCTTACTATGGCTACACCTTC. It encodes CASSYSTAYYGYTF.

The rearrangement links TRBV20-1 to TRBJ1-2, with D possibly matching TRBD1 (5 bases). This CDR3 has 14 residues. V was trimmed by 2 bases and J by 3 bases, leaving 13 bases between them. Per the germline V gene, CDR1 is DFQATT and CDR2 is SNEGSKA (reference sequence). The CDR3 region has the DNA TGCAGTGCTAGACTGGGGCAGGGTGACTATGGCTACACCTTC. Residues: CSARLGQGDYGYTF.

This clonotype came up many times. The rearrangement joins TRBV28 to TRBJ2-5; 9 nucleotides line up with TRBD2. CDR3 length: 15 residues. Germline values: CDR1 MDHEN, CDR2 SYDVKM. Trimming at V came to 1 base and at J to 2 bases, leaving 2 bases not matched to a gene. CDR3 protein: CASSLLAGVQETQYF. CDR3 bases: TGTGCCAGCAGTTTATTAGCGGGAGTGCAAGAGACCCAGTACTTC.

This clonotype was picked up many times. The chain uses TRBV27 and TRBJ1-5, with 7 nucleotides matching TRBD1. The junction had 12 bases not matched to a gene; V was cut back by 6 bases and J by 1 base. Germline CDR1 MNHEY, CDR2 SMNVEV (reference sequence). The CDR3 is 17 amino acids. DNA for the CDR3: TGTGCCAGCAGAACTCGGGACAGCCTTAGGAGCAATCAGCCCCAGCATTTT. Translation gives CASRTRDSLRSNQPQHF.

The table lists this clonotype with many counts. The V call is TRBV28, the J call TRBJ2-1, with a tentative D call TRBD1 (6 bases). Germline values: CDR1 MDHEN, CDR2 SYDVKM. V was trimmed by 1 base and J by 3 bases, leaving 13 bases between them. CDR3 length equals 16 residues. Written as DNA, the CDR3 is TGTGCCAGCAGTTTATCCGGGACACTGGTCTACAATGAGCAGTTCTTC. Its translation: CASSLSGTLVYNEQFF.

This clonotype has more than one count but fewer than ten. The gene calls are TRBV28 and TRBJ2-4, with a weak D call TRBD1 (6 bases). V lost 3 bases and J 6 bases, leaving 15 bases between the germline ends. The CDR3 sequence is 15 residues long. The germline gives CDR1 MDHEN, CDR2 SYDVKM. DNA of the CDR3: TGTGCCAGCAGTTTCGAACAGGGTGCGGCAAACATTCAGTACTTC. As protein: CASSFEQGAANIQYF.

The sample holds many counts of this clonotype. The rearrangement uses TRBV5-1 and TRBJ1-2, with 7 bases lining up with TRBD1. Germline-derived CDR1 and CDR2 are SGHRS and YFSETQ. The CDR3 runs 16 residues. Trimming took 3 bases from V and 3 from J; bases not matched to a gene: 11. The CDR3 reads CASSSQTQGRDYGYTF. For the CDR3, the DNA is TGCGCCAGCAGCTCCCAAACACAGGGGCGTGACTATGGCTACACCTTC.

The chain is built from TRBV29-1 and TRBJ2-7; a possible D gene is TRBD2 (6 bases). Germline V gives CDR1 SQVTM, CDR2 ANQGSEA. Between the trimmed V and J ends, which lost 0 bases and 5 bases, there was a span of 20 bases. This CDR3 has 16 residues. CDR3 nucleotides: TGCAGCGTTGAAGAACTAGGCGGGGTTTCGCAAAACGAGCAGTACTTC. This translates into CSVEELGGVSQNEQYF.

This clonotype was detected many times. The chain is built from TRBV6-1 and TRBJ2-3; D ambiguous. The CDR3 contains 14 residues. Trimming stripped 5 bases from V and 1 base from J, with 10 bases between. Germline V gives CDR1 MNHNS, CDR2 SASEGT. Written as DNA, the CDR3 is TGTGCCAGCAGTCCTCAGTGGGGCACAGATACGCAGTATTTT. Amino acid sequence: CASSPQWGTDTQYF.